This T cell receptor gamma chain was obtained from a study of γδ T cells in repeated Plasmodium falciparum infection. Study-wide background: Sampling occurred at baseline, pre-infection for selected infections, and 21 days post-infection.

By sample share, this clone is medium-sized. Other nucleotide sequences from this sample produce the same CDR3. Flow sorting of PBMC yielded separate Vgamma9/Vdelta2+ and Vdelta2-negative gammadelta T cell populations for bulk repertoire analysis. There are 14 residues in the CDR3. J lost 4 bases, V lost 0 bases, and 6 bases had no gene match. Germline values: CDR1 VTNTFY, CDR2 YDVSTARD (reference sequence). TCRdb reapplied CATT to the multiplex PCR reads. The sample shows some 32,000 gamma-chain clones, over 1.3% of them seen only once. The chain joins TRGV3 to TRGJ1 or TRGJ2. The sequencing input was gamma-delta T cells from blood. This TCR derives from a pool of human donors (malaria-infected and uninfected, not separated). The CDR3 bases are TGTGCCACCTGGGACAGGCCTGGGTATTATAAGAAACTCTTT. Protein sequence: CATWDRPGYYKKLF.